This is a list of T cell receptor beta chains from one sample in a study of glioma-infiltrating T cells. TCRdb used MiXCR to reprocess the multiplex PCR reads, holding one entry per CDR3 protein. Among approximately 190,000 distinct CDR3 sequences, 32% were seen once, and the ten largest hold roughly a fifth. The sequencing sample was made of glioma tissue, nonneoplastic brain tissue, or PBMCs (not recorded which). The receptors stem from a human donor with low-grade glioma or glioblastoma, undergoing nonglioma brain surgery, or in good health (not recorded which). Both conserved end residues are part of each CDR3. The D gene is left open where the match is weak. Not every row has a clone size; where given, it reads once, few, many or a size class.

TRBD1 | TRBJ1-4 | few | TRBV7-2 | CASSRDRGPEKLFF | TGTGCCAGCAGCCGGGACAGGGGGCCTGAAAAACTGTTTTTT
TRBD1 | TRBJ2-7 | many | TRBV24-1 | CATSDGQGINEQYF | TGTGCCACCAGTGATGGACAGGGAATTAACGAGCAGTACTTC
TRBD1 | TRBJ2-1 | . | TRBV20-1 | CSASIQGAAGGEQFF | TGCAGTGCTAGTATCCAGGGGGCTGCCGGGGGTGAGCAGTTCTTC
. | TRBJ1-1 | . | TRBV6-5 | CASRTYKNTEAFF | TGTGCCAGCAGAACTTACAAGAACACTGAAGCCTTCTTT
. | TRBJ2-7 | . | TRBV3-1 | CASSQEAGPYEQYF | TGTGCCAGCAGCCAAGAAGCGGGCCCCTACGAGCAGTACTTC
TRBD2 | TRBJ2-3 | . | TRBV27 | CASRIPGLAGGSTDAKYF | TGTGCCAGCAGAATCCCGGGACTAGCGGGAGGTAGCACAGATGCGAAGTATTTT
TRBD1 | TRBJ2-1 | . | TRBV11-1 | CASSLAPGGSEQFF | TGTGCCAGCAGCTTAGCGCCAGGGGGAAGTGAGCAGTTCTTC
TRBD1 | TRBJ1-5 | many | TRBV7-2 | CASSLEYRGPQHF | TGTGCCAGCAGCTTAGAGTACAGGGGGCCCCAGCATTTT
TRBD1 | TRBJ1-6 | many | TRBV7-9 | CASSGQGNNSPLHF | TGTGCCAGCAGCGGACAGGGCAATAATTCACCCCTCCACTTT
TRBD2 | TRBJ2-7 | few | TRBV20-1 | CSARVVAGSPAPPNEQYF | TGCAGTGCTAGGGTCGTAGCGGGGAGCCCCGCCCCCCCAAACGAGCAGTACTTC
. | TRBJ1-5 | medium-sized | TRBV28 | CASSLLEGSNQPQHF | TGTGCCAGCAGTTTATTAGAGGGTAGCAATCAGCCCCAGCATTTT
. | TRBJ1-1 | . | TRBV6-2/TRBV6-3 | CAISYWAGTMNTEAFF | TGTGCCATCAGTTACTGGGCAGGTACTATGAACACTGAAGCTTTCTTT
. | TRBJ2-7 | many | TRBV4-1 | CASSQDTLARYEQYF | TGCGCCAGCAGCCAAGATACCCTAGCTAGGTACGAGCAGTACTTC
. | TRBJ1-5 | many | TRBV7-9 | CASGVGSNSNQPQHF | TGTGCCAGCGGCGTGGGCTCAAATAGCAATCAGCCCCAGCATTTT
. | TRBJ1-6 | . | TRBV27 | CASSLDVGQPLHF | TGTGCCAGCAGTTTAGATGTAGGGCAGCCCCTCCACTTT
. | TRBJ2-7 | many | TRBV15 | CATSRSAGIDEQYF | TGTGCCACCAGCAGATCGGCCGGCATAGACGAGCAGTACTTC
. | TRBJ2-1 | . | TRBV6-2/TRBV6-3 | CATRRGYEQFF | TGTGCCACACGGAGGGGCTATGAGCAGTTCTTC